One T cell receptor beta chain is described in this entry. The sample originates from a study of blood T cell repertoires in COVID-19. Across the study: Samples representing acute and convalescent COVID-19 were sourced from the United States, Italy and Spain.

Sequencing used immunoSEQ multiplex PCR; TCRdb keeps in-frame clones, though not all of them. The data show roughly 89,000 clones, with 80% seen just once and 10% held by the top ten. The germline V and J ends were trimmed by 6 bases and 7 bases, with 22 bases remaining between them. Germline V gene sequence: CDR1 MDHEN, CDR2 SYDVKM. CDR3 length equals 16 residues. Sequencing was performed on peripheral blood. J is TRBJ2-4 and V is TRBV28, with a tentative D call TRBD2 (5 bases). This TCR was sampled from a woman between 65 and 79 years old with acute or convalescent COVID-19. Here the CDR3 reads CASSPLLALGSNIQYF. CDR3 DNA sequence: TGTGCCAGCAGCCCTCTCTTAGCGTTAGGTTCGAACATTCAGTACTTC.